This entry lists 19 T cell receptor beta chains sequenced from one sample in a study of T cell responses to AZD1222 COVID-19 vaccine. Method: immunoSEQ multiplex PCR; TCRdb's copy keeps in-frame clones and lacks some. The table records 180,000 or so clones, 88% of them present only once. The specimen was peripheral blood, collected 28 days after the second AZD1222 dose. The source of these receptors is an adult who received the AZD1222 COVID-19 vaccine.

The V and J genes are TRBV2 and TRBJ2-7, with D possibly being TRBD2 (5 bases). V shed 3 bases and J shed 7 bases, with 10 bases lying between them. CDR1 is SNHLY and CDR2 is FYNNEI in the germline V gene. The CDR3 runs 12 residues. The CDR3 DNA reads TGTGCCAGCAGTGACACAGAGGGAGAGCAGTACTTC. This translates into CASSDTEGEQYF.

V is TRBV7-6 and J is TRBJ2-3, with a possible D match to TRBD2 (5 bases). V gave up 1 base and J gave up 0 bases, with 11 bases separating them. CDR1 is SGHVS and CDR2 is FNYEAQ in the germline V gene. This CDR3 region has 16 residues. Here the CDR3 reads CASSLERAFSTDTQYF. In DNA form, the CDR3 reads TGTGCCAGCAGCTTAGAGAGGGCCTTCAGCACAGATACGCAGTATTTT.

V gene TRBV10-3 combines with J gene TRBJ1-1; perhaps TRBD1 as D (6 bases). Germline-derived CDR1 and CDR2 are ENHRY and SYGVKD. With 7 bases removed from V and 5 bases from J, the gap between germline ends came to 14 bases. The CDR3 runs 13 residues. The DNA for the CDR3 is TGTGCCATCATGCGGGGGCAGGGGACTGAAGCTTTCTTT. Encoded protein: CAIMRGQGTEAFF.

Concerning this clone: The identical CDR3 is also encoded by other nucleotide sequences in the sample. This chain connects TRBV4-1 to TRBJ2-5; 7 nucleotides align to TRBD1. Germline V gene data show CDR1 as MGHRA and CDR2 as YSYEKL. V trimming: 4 bases; J trimming: 2 bases; junction bases outside the gene matches: 7. The CDR3 is 15 amino acids. The CDR3: CASSPIPGQQETQYF. CDR3 nucleotides: TGCGCCAGCAGCCCAATACCGGGACAGCAAGAGACCCAGTACTTC.

V gene TRBV28 combines with J gene TRBJ1-1; 10 bases fit TRBD1. The CDR3 contains 16 residues. Germline CDR1 reads MDHEN; CDR2 reads SYDVKM. V shed 6 bases and J 7 bases; nucleotides not matched to a gene: 14. DNA of the CDR3: TGTGCCAGCAGCCTTACTCGGACAGGGGGGTTTGGTGAAGCTTTCTTT. Encoded protein: CASSLTRTGGFGEAFF.

The J gene is TRBJ2-5, the V gene TRBV18, with 14 bases identical to TRBD2. This CDR3 comprises 16 residues. V lost 3 bases and J lost 2; bases outside the gene matches: 2. CDR1 is KGHSH and CDR2 is LQKENI in the germline V gene. CDR3 DNA sequence: TGTGCCAGCTCACCGGGACTAGCGGGAGAGCAAGAGACCCAGTACTTC. The encoded protein is CASSPGLAGEQETQYF.

This chain connects TRBV15 to TRBJ2-5; TRBD2 aligns across 7 bases. Germline CDR1 LNHNV, CDR2 YYDKDF (reference sequence). J gave up 3 bases and V 4 bases, and 17 bases lay outside the gene matches. The CDR3 contains 18 residues. The CDR3 bases are TGTGCCACCAGCAACGGGGCCTACTCTAGCGGAGGGGAAGAGACCCAGTACTTC. Its protein product is CATSNGAYSSGGEETQYF.

The rearrangement links TRBV7-8 to TRBJ2-7; 14 bases are a match to TRBD2. This CDR3 is built from 14 residues. Germline V lookup: CDR1 SGHVS, CDR2 FQNEAQ. J gave up 6 bases and V 7 bases, and 5 bases lay outside the gene matches. The CDR3 nucleotides are TGTGCCAGCATCGGGACTAGCGGGAGATCCGAGCAGTACTTC. Residues: CASIGTSGRSEQYF.

This clone was observed a handful of times. This chain joins TRBV7-2 and TRBJ1-1; D remains ambiguous. V gave up 1 base and J gave up 1 base, with 4 bases separating them. CDR1 SGHTA and CDR2 FQGNSA come from the germline V gene. CDR3 size: 13 residues. The CDR3 bases are TGTGCCAGCAGCTTAGTTCGGAACACTGAAGCTTTCTTT. This encodes CASSLVRNTEAFF.

The rearrangement links TRBV28 to TRBJ1-6; D is unclear. Germline-derived CDR1 and CDR2 are MDHEN and SYDVKM. This CDR3 is 13 amino acids long. The V gene lost 7 bases and the J gene lost 7 bases, with 11 bases spanning the gap. CDR3 amino acids: CASTETRNSPLHF. DNA of the CDR3: TGTGCCAGCACCGAAACGAGGAATTCACCCCTCCACTTT. The complete variable domain, with remaining parts taken from reference TRBV28 and TRBJ1-6, reads DVKVTQSSRYLVKRTGEKVFLECVQDMDHENMFWYRQDPGLGLRLIYFSYDVKMKEKGDIPEGYSVSREKKERFSLILESASTNQTSMYLCASTETRNSPLHFGNGTRLTVT.

DNA of the CDR3: TGTGCCAGCTCCAGGGGCAGACCAATGAACACTGAAGCTTTCTTT. Translation: CASSRGRPMNTEAFF. The chain links TRBV13 to TRBJ1-1; D might be TRBD1 (6 bases). Germline CDR1 PRHDT, CDR2 FYEKMQ (reference sequence). The V gene lost 8 bases and the J gene lost 0 bases, with 16 bases spanning the gap. This CDR3 region has 15 residues.

The chain links TRBV7-6 to TRBJ2-7, with TRBD2 as a possible D gene (5 bases). This CDR3 is 14 amino acids long. Trimming removed 4 bases from V and 4 bases from J, with 14 bases in between. Germline V gene data show CDR1 as SGHVS and CDR2 as FNYEAQ. The DNA of the CDR3 is TGTGCCAGCAGCTCTCCGGGGATTGGGTACGAGCAGTACTTC. Its protein is CASSSPGIGYEQYF.

V is TRBV19 and J is TRBJ1-2; D remains unclear. The V end was cut by 7 bases, the J end by 4 bases, with 13 bases between. Germline V gives CDR1 LNHDA, CDR2 SQIVND (reference sequence). The CDR3 consists of 13 residues. DNA for the CDR3: TGTGCCAGTACCCCGGGCCGGGGCTATGGCTACACCTTC. It translates to CASTPGRGYGYTF.

The rearrangement links TRBV6-5 to TRBJ2-7; D is unresolved. V was trimmed by 6 bases and J by 1 base, leaving 13 bases between them. The CDR3 runs 14 residues. Germline V gives CDR1 MNHEY, CDR2 SVGAGI. The CDR3: CASRLHHSSYEQYF. The CDR3 DNA sequence: TGTGCCAGCAGACTCCACCATTCATCCTACGAGCAGTACTTC.

This chain links TRBV19 with TRBJ2-6; 11 bases map to TRBD1. Germline CDR1 LNHDA, CDR2 SQIVND (reference sequence). This CDR3 has 18 residues. V lost 6 bases, J lost 0 bases, and 7 bases stayed unmatched. In nucleotides, the CDR3 is TGTGCCAGTAGCCCTAGGACAGGGGGCGTCTCTGGGGCCAACGTCCTGACTTTC. Translating it yields CASSPRTGGVSGANVLTF.

The chain uses TRBV29-1 and TRBJ2-2, with TRBD2 identical over 9 bases. CDR3 length equals 17 residues. Looked up from germline, CDR1 is SQVTM and CDR2 is ANQGSEA. The junction had 13 bases not matched to a gene; V was cut back by 7 bases and J by 1 base. The CDR3 DNA reads TGCAGCGCCACCGGGACTAGCACCCGGGGGAACACCGGGGAGCTGTTTTTT. Amino acids: CSATGTSTRGNTGELFF.

The chain joins TRBV30 to TRBJ2-5, with D perhaps TRBD1 (5 bases). V dropped 0 bases and J dropped 3 bases, with 11 bases sitting between them. CDR1 GTSNPN and CDR2 SVGIG come from the germline V gene (reference sequence). This CDR3 region has 14 residues. This chain's CDR3 is CAWSVLLREETQYF. The DNA of the CDR3 is TGTGCCTGGAGTGTACTGCTCAGGGAAGAGACCCAGTACTTC. Complete variable domain (other parts from reference TRBV30 and TRBJ2-5): SQTIHQWPATLVQPVGSPLSLECTVEGTSNPNLYWYRQAAGRGLQLLFYSVGIGQISSEVPQNLSASRPQDRQFILSSKKLLLSDSGFYLCAWSVLLREETQYFGPGTRLLVL.

The rearrangement links TRBV7-8 to TRBJ1-1; no reliable D call. Trimming shortened V by 5 bases and J by 4 bases, and 14 bases separated the two germline ends. The CDR3 runs 14 residues. Germline V gene lookup returns CDR1 SGHVS and CDR2 FQNEAQ. The CDR3 here is CASSLGVSGTEAFF. Here the CDR3 DNA reads TGTGCCAGCAGCCTGGGAGTATCGGGCACTGAAGCTTTCTTT.

This chain links TRBV7-2 with TRBJ2-3; 9 nucleotides line up with TRBD2. Germline V gives CDR1 SGHTA, CDR2 FQGNSA. The V gene end was trimmed by 1 base and the J gene end by 5 bases; junction bases not matched to a gene: 7. The CDR3 has 16 residues. The CDR3 coding sequence is TGTGCCAGCAGCTTAGTCGGCGGGAGGGTCGGAGATACGCAGTATTTT. Translation gives CASSLVGGRVGDTQYF.